What follows describes a single TCR beta chain. Which antigen it targets is not known. No base qualities exist here, and no much larger clone lies one base off it. Whole blood was collected in K2EDTA tubes by collaborating institutions according to the institutions' own protocols. For TCRbeta analysis, collaborator samples were shipped as frozen whole blood, as isolated PBMCs, or as DNA extracted from either sample type. The data originate from a study of blood T cell repertoires in COVID-19 (dated by TCRdb to the early 2020s). Background for the entire study: Collaborator samples came from the United States, Italy and Spain and covered acute and convalescent phases of COVID-19. Subjects who had been exposed to COVID-19, were actively infected with it, or had recovered from it provided the deeply sampled blood TCRbeta repertoires that made up the dataset. Samples were obtained from the ongoing ImmuneRACE study (first 160 participants) and from over 1,000 subjects provided by 6 global collaborators. HLA class I and class II types, where available, came from metadata supplied by the sample provider rather than from assay-based typing. A de-identified subject ID, COVID-19 status, age in years and sex were almost always included in the sample metadata. A freely available public database, intended as a resource for researchers studying the immune response to SARS-CoV-2, is where the repertoires were released. The prospective study material was composed of cDNA or gDNA derived from T cells, B-cell-depleted T cells, or PBMCs. The full study reports these points: The amount of clinical and demographic metadata varied by source and participant and was provided uncurated.

The immunoSEQ Assay, a bias-controlled multiplex PCR, was used to amplify TCRbeta CDR3 regions from genomic DNA. In the source study's methods: The number of nucleated cells in each sample was estimated by amplification of reference gene primers within the assay. Sequence reads were collapsed and filtered to measure the absolute abundance of every unique TCRbeta CDR3 rearrangement. For each sample, productive Simpson clonality was calculated as the square root of Simpson's diversity index across productive rearrangements. TCRdb obtained this table from immuneACCESS and retained in-frame rearrangements with V and J assigned. These tables miss some clones; where compared with another copy, unresolved V genes account for less than half of the shortfall, and the remainder is unexplained. V and J calls and clone size are given by that table; D and trimming were obtained from the DNA. The sample yields roughly 100,000 clones; roughly 80% were counted once. Of the sample, approximately 19% is held by the ten largest clones.

The junction shows trimming of 4 bases on V and 4 bases on J, plus 11 bases between the germline ends. The CDR3, from cysteine to phenylalanine, totals 13 residues. Only the CDR3 DNA stays, 39 bases, in frame from base 1. CDR1 SGDLS and CDR2 YYNGEE are derived from the germline V gene. Recombination joined TRBV9 with TRBJ1-1, with the D gene call left open. This TCR was sampled from a woman in her 70s with acute or convalescent COVID-19. The sample comprised peripheral blood. The sequenced DNA is TGTGCCAGCAGCTCATGGGCGGGCACTGAAGCTTTCTTT. It translates to CASSSWAGTEAFF.